The table lists the clone carrying this T cell receptor (beta chain) with a count of one. Sequencing used immunoSEQ multiplex PCR; TCRdb keeps in-frame clones, though not all of them. The table has about 110,000 clones, 82% seen once. This sample was taken from a study of control samples from healthy donors and cancer patients. Germline V gene sequence: CDR1 SGHRS, CDR2 YFSETQ. The CDR3 consists of 14 residues. V was shortened by 0 bases and J by 9 bases, with 15 bases between the two germline ends. Sequences were obtained from blood. The chain couples TRBV5-1 to TRBJ2-5, with a tentative D call TRBD2 (7 bases). This receptor was identified in a man aged 18 to 30 in good health. CDR3 nucleotides: TGCGCCAGCAGCTTGGAGGGGGGGGGAAGTCCCCAGTACTTC. Translating gives CASSLEGGGSPQYF.